The 27 T cell receptor beta chains presented below share a single source sample, sequenced in a study of shared clonotypes between healthy human individuals. The protocol was immunoSEQ multiplex PCR, while the TCRdb copy is restricted to in-frame clones and leaves out a portion. The table records more than 2,000,000 clones, roughly 92% of them present only once. Sequencing was performed on naive CD4+ T cells sorted from blood. Subset indicated: CD45RA+ positively selected. These receptors all stem from a man younger than 35 in good health.

The chain joins TRBV7-2 to TRBJ2-4; tentatively, D is TRBD1 or TRBD2 (5 bases each). The CDR3 is 13 residues long. Per germline, CDR1 SGHTA and CDR2 FQGNSA. V was pared by 1 base and J by 7 bases, with 8 bases between. CDR3: CASSLVGVNIQYF. The CDR3 DNA reads as TGTGCCAGCAGCTTAGTGGGGGTGAACATTCAGTACTTC.

This chain joins TRBV6-1 and TRBJ2-7, with D tentatively TRBD1 or TRBD2 (6 bases each). The CDR3 is 14 residues long. The germline V and J ends were trimmed by 11 bases and 2 bases, with 19 bases remaining between them. Germline V lookup: CDR1 MNHNS, CDR2 SASEGT. The CDR3 loop is CAGRRGHTTYEQYF. CDR3 sequence (DNA): TGTGCCGGGAGGCGGGGACACACCACCTACGAGCAGTACTTC.

This clone was detected once. J is TRBJ1-1 and V is TRBV18; D not certain. This CDR3 is 12 amino acids long. V lost 5 bases and J lost 8, with 12 bases in between. Germline values: CDR1 KGHSH, CDR2 LQKENI. In nucleotides, the CDR3 is TGTGCCAGCTCATTACAAGAAGGGGAAGCTTTCTTT. It translates to CASSLQEGEAFF. Full variable domain (missing parts from reference TRBV18 and TRBJ1-1): NAGVMQNPRHLVRRRGQEARLRCSPMKGHSHVYWYRQLPEEGLKFMVYLQKENIIDESGMPKERFSAEFPKEGPSILRIQQVVRGDSAAYFCASSLQEGEAFFGQGTRLTVV.

This chain links TRBV15 with TRBJ2-1; TRBD2 matches 8 bases. The CDR3 runs to 15 residues. Germline V CDR1 and CDR2: LNHNV, YYDKDF (reference sequence). V was pared by 8 bases and J by 4 bases, with 10 bases of the junction left unmatched. CDR3 loop: CATRSRSGGYNEQFF. The CDR3 nucleotides read TGTGCCACCCGAAGCCGCAGCGGGGGTTACAATGAGCAGTTCTTC.

The chain combines TRBV30 with TRBJ2-7, with 7 bases fitting TRBD1. Germline values: CDR1 GTSNPN, CDR2 SVGIG (reference sequence). The CDR3 length is 15 residues. Unmatched junction bases numbered 10, after V lost 3 bases and J lost 2 bases. The CDR3 loop is CAWRDTGTVTYEQYF. In nucleotides, the CDR3 is TGTGCCTGGAGAGATACCGGGACAGTAACCTACGAGCAGTACTTC.

The table lists this clone with a few counts. The chain recombines TRBV29-1 with TRBJ1-2; D is unclear. The CDR3 has 12 residues. V shed 7 bases and J shed 0 bases, with 9 bases lying between them. Germline values: CDR1 SQVTM, CDR2 ANQGSEA. The CDR3 is CSATTPNYGYTF. CDR3 nucleotides: TGCAGCGCTACGACACCTAACTATGGCTACACCTTC.

The chain couples TRBV9 to TRBJ2-1; D is possibly TRBD1 or TRBD2 (5 bases each). Trimming took off 0 bases at V and 8 bases at J, with 12 bases between the two ends. This CDR3 has 14 amino acids. Germline loops: CDR1 SGDLS, CDR2 YYNGEE. CDR3 sequence: CASSVEDWGYEQFF. The CDR3 region has the DNA TGTGCCAGCAGCGTAGAAGACTGGGGGTATGAGCAGTTCTTC.

Notes on this clone: The same CDR3 can be traced to other DNA sequences in this sample. V is TRBV7-9 and J is TRBJ1-2; TRBD1 might be the D (5 bases). CDR1 and CDR2 (germline): SEHNR, FQNEAQ (reference sequence). Trimming took 3 bases from V and 7 from J, leaving 12 bases between them. This CDR3 is built from 13 residues. The CDR3: CASSLGEAGGYTF. The CDR3 nucleotides read TGTGCCAGCAGCTTGGGGGAAGCGGGTGGCTACACCTTC.

On this clone: At the DNA level, this CDR3 is encoded by other sequences in the same sample as well. The chain couples TRBV18 to TRBJ2-7; 13 nucleotides align to TRBD2. The CDR3 spans 15 residues. V trimming: 2 bases; J trimming: 7 bases; junction bases outside the gene matches: 5. CDR1 is KGHSH and CDR2 is LQKENI in the germline V gene. The CDR3 loop reads CASSPGLAGVGEQYF. DNA of the CDR3: TGTGCCAGCTCACCAGGACTAGCGGGAGTGGGGGAGCAGTACTTC.

This CDR3 is CASSLRASEQFF. The CDR3 nucleotides read TGTGCCAGCAGCTTAAGGGCGAGTGAGCAGTTCTTC. This chain uses TRBV11-2 with TRBJ2-1; D is ambiguous. Germline CDR1 is SGHAT and CDR2 is FQNNGV. Trimming left V 2 bases short and J 9 bases short, with 8 bases between. The CDR3 runs 12 residues.

The genes are TRBV2 and TRBJ2-6, with 8 bases fitting TRBD2. The germline gives CDR1 SNHLY, CDR2 FYNNEI. With V trimmed by 8 bases and J by 0 bases, 3 bases remained unmatched. This CDR3 has 15 residues. CDR3 in DNA: TGTGCCAGCGTCGGGGGGGCCTCTGGGGCCAACGTCCTGACTTTC. The encoded protein is CASVGGASGANVLTF.

The genes are TRBV2 and TRBJ1-2, with TRBD1 identical over 10 bases. V dropped 6 bases and J dropped 4; count of bases not matched to a gene: 8. CDR1 is SNHLY and CDR2 is FYNNEI in the germline V gene. The CDR3 runs 15 residues. The CDR3 region is CASSQLTGGIYGYTF. The CDR3 nucleotides are TGTGCCAGCAGCCAACTGACAGGGGGCATCTATGGCTACACCTTC.

The chain couples TRBV18 to TRBJ1-2; D is perhaps TRBD1 (5 bases). This CDR3 spans 12 amino acids. Germline V gene data show CDR1 as KGHSH and CDR2 as LQKENI. The V and J ends lost 4 bases and 12 bases respectively, with 15 bases between them. The CDR3, as DNA: TGTGCCAGCTCACTCGGGACGGACTCGAACACCTTC. It is translated as CASSLGTDSNTF.

This clone appeared once. One end of the junction is discordant with germline, which a read error may explain. Other DNA sequences in the sample encode the same CDR3. The chain is built from TRBV18 and TRBJ2-1; TRBD2 matches 13 bases. The CDR3 is made up of 15 amino acids. The germline V gene encodes CDR1 KGHSH and CDR2 LQKENI. In nucleotides, the CDR3 is TGTGCCAGCTCCCCACTAGCGGGAGGGAACAATGAGCAGTTCTTC. Amino acid sequence: CASSPLAGGNNEQFF. Variable domain in full (rest from reference TRBV18 and TRBJ2-1): NAGVMQNPRHLVRRRGQEARLRCSPMKGHSHVYWYRQLPEEGLKFMVYLQKENIIDESGMPKERFSAEFPKEGPSILRIQQVVRGDSAAYFCASSPLAGGNNEQFFGPGTRLTVL.

The chain employs TRBV5-1 and TRBJ1-4; maybe TRBD1 (6 bases). The length of the CDR3 is 17 residues. Trimming removed 4 bases from V and 1 base from J, with 17 bases in between. Germline V gene sequence: CDR1 SGHRS, CDR2 YFSETQ. CDR3 amino acids: CASSPLPGALTNEKLFF. DNA for the CDR3: TGCGCCAGCAGCCCACTCCCGGGGGCTCTAACTAATGAAAAACTGTTTTTT.

The CDR3 DNA follows: TGTGCCACCTACAGGGGGCCGGCGAACACTGAAGCTTTCTTT. The encoded protein is CATYRGPANTEAFF. V usage is TRBV27 and J usage is TRBJ1-1; TRBD1 agrees at 9 bases. This CDR3 spans 14 amino acids. The germline gives CDR1 MNHEY, CDR2 SMNVEV (reference sequence). After removal of 10 bases from V and 1 base from J, the junction contained 7 bases not matched to a gene.

The rearrangement uses TRBV10-3 and TRBJ2-3; TRBD1 is a possible D gene (6 bases). CDR1 is ENHRY, CDR2 SYGVKD, per germline. There are 15 residues in the CDR3. V was cut by 3 bases and J by 6 bases, with 16 bases left in between. CDR3 sequence reads: CAISEGPTTGDTQYF. As DNA, the CDR3 is TGTGCCATCAGTGAAGGACCGACCACAGGGGATACGCAGTATTTT.

J is TRBJ2-7 and V is TRBV7-6; 9 nucleotides match TRBD1. CDR1 is SGHVS and CDR2 is FNYEAQ in the germline V gene. V lost 3 bases, J lost 2 bases, and 2 bases stayed unmatched. The CDR3 is 14 amino acids. The CDR3, as DNA: TGTGCCAGCAGCTTCGGGACAGGGCCCTACGAGCAGTACTTC. The encoded protein is CASSFGTGPYEQYF.

This chain uses TRBV29-1 with TRBJ2-4, with D perhaps assigned TRBD1 or TRBD2 (5 bases each). The V and J ends lost 4 bases and 7 bases respectively, with 11 bases between them. Germline lookup yields CDR1 SQVTM and CDR2 ANQGSEA. CDR3 length: 12 amino acids. The CDR3 loop reads CSVGGTNNIQYF. DNA for the CDR3: TGCAGCGTTGGGGGGACGAACAACATTCAGTACTTC.

The chain joins TRBV6-4 to TRBJ2-5; no clear D. This CDR3 has 14 residues. Trimming pared 2 bases from V and 7 bases from J, leaving 14 bases between. Germline CDR1 is MRHNA and CDR2 is SNTAGT. The DNA for the CDR3 is TGTGCCAGCAGTGACGAAAGTTTCTCGGGGACCCAGTACTTC. It yields the protein CASSDESFSGTQYF.

The J gene is TRBJ2-5, the V gene TRBV5-4; D is possibly TRBD1 (5 bases). V dropped 0 bases and J dropped 4 bases, with 10 bases sitting between them. The germline CDR1 and CDR2 sequences are SGHNT and YYREEE (reference sequence). The CDR3 totals 14 residues. DNA of the CDR3: TGTGCCAGCAGCTTGGGGGGAACAGGAGAGACCCAGTACTTC. This gives the protein CASSLGGTGETQYF.

This clone was seen only once. This chain joins TRBV19 and TRBJ1-6; TRBD1 matches 8 bases. The CDR3 has 14 amino acids. Trimming cost V 5 bases and J 9 bases; bases outside gene matches: 6. Germline V gene data show CDR1 as LNHDA and CDR2 as SQIVND (reference sequence). DNA of the CDR3: TGTGCCAGTAGTGTAACAGGGGGAAGTTCACCCCTCCACTTT. Translated: CASSVTGGSSPLHF.

The genes are TRBV5-1 and TRBJ2-7; TRBD2 agrees at 8 bases. The J segment lost 0 bases and the V segment lost 5 bases, leaving 10 bases of the junction unmatched. The CDR3 spans 16 residues. Germline V gene lookup returns CDR1 SGHRS and CDR2 YFSETQ. The CDR3 DNA is TGCGCCAGCAGTTCTCGTACTAGCGGATCCTCCTACGAGCAGTACTTC. Amino acids: CASSSRTSGSSYEQYF.

The chain joins TRBV6-5 to TRBJ2-3; 15 bases are shared with TRBD2. V trimming: 7 bases; J trimming: 6 bases; junction bases outside the gene matches: 5. CDR3 length: 15 residues. Germline loops: CDR1 MNHEY, CDR2 SVGAGI. CDR3 region: CASTPGLAGGDTQYF. The CDR3 coding sequence is TGTGCCAGCACCCCGGGACTAGCGGGAGGTGATACGCAGTATTTT.

As for this clone: The same CDR3 also results from other DNA sequences found in this sample. The chain carries TRBV5-5 and TRBJ1-5; 7 bases are a match to TRBD1. The germline V gene has CDR1 SGHKS and CDR2 YYEKEE (reference sequence). The junction had 2 bases not matched to a gene; V was cut back by 0 bases and J by 2 bases. The length of the CDR3 is 15 residues. In DNA form, the CDR3 reads TGTGCCAGCAGCTTGGGAACAGGGGGCAATCAGCCCCAGCATTTT. This sequence encodes CASSLGTGGNQPQHF. The full variable domain, its missing parts supplied by reference TRBV5-5 and TRBJ1-5, is DAGVTQSPTHLIKTRGQQVTLRCSPISGHKSVSWYQQVLGQGPQFIFQYYEKEERGRGNFPDRFSARQFPNYSSELNVNALLLGDSALYLCASSLGTGGNQPQHFGDGTRLSIL.

The chain has TRBV10-1 and TRBJ2-4; D call uncertain. V was shortened by 6 bases and J by 4 bases, with 16 bases between the two germline ends. The CDR3 is 15 residues long. Per germline, CDR1 WNHNN and CDR2 SYGVQD (reference sequence). In nucleotides, the CDR3 is TGCGCCAGCAGACCGAACCCACCAAGGAAAAACATTCAGTACTTC. Its protein product is CASRPNPPRKNIQYF.

V and J are TRBV6-1 and TRBJ2-7; 10 bases map to TRBD2. The CDR3 covers 15 residues. Trimming removed 4 bases from V and 3 bases from J; junction bases left unmatched: 6. Germline assignment: CDR1 MNHNS and CDR2 SASEGT. As DNA, the CDR3 is TGTGCCAGCAGTGTGGCCGGACTAGCGGTCTACGAGCAGTACTTC. This translates into CASSVAGLAVYEQYF.